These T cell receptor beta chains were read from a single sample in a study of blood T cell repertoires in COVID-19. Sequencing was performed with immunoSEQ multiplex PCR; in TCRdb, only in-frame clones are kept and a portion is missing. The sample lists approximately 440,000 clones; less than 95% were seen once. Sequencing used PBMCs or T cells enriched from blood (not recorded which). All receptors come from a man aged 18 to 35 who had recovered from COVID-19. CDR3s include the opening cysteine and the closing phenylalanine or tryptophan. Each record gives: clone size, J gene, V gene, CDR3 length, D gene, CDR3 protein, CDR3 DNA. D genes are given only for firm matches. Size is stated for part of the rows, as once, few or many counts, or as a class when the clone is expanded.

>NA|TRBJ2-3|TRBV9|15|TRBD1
CASSVGTGGLDTQYF
TGTGCCAGCAGCGTAGGGACAGGGGGCTTAGATACGCAGTATTTT
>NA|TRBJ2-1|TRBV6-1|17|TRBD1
CASSEANYRGRGNEQFF
TGTGCCAGCAGTGAAGCGAACTACAGGGGCCGGGGCAATGAGCAGTTCTTC
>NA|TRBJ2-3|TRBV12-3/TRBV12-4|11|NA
CASSSTDTQYF
TGTGCCAGCAGTTCGACAGATACGCAGTATTTT
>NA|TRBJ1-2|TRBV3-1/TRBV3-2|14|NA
CASSQRQAANGYTF
TGTGCCAGCAGCCAACGACAGGCCGCTAATGGCTACACCTTC
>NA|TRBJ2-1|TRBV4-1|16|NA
CASSQEAGDTYNEQFF
TGCGCCAGCAGCCAAGAAGCAGGGGATACTTACAATGAGCAGTTCTTC
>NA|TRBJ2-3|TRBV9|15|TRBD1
CASSVSTGGADTQYF
TGTGCCAGCAGCGTCTCTACAGGGGGCGCAGATACGCAGTATTTT
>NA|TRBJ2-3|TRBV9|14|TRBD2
CASSDGLAGDTQYF
TGTGCCAGCAGCGACGGACTAGCGGGAGATACGCAGTATTTT
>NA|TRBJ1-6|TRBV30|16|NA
CAWSVFRDMFDSPLHF
TGTGCCTGGAGTGTTTTTCGAGACATGTTCGATTCACCCCTCCACTTT
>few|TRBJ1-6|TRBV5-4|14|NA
CASSSRPGNSPLHF
TGTGCCAGCAGCTCCAGACCAGGGAATTCACCCCTCCACTTT
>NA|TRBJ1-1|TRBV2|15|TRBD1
CASTRGDRVNTEAFF
TGTGCCAGCACCAGGGGGGATCGGGTGAACACTGAAGCTTTCTTT
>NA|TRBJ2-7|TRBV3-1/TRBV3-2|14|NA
CASSQEARAYEQYF
TGTGCCAGCAGCCAAGAAGCGAGAGCCTACGAGCAGTACTTC
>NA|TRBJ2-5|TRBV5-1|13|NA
CASSLEGGKTQYF
TGCGCCAGCAGCTTGGAGGGCGGGAAGACCCAGTACTTC
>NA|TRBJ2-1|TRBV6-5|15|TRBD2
CASSSPGGVYNEQFF
TGTGCCAGCAGTTCTCCCGGGGGGGTCTACAATGAGCAGTTCTTC
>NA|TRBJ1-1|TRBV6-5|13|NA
CASSRTPGTEAFF
TGTGCCAGCAGTCGGACACCCGGAACTGAAGCTTTCTTT
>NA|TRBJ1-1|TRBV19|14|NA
CASSMSRANTEAFF
TGTGCCAGTAGTATGTCCAGGGCCAACACTGAAGCTTTCTTT
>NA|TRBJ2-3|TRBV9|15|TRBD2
CASSVVGRASDTQYF
TGTGCCAGCAGCGTAGTCGGGAGGGCCTCAGATACGCAGTATTTT
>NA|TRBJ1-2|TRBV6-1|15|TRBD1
CASSDRQGASYGYTF
TGTGCCAGCAGTGATCGACAGGGGGCCTCCTATGGCTACACCTTC
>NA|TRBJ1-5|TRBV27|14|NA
CASSPGNSNQPQHF
TGTGCCAGCAGCCCAGGGAATAGCAATCAGCCCCAGCATTTT
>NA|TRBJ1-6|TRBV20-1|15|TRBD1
CSASGGTGASSPLHF
TGCAGTGCTAGTGGGGGGACAGGGGCAAGCTCACCCCTCCACTTT
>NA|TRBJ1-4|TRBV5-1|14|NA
CASSLRGDNEKLFF
TGCGCCAGCAGCTTGAGGGGTGATAATGAAAAACTGTTTTTT
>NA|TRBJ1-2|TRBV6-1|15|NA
CASSEAGAGSYGYTF
TGTGCCAGCAGTGAAGCGGGGGCAGGTAGTTACGGCTACACCTTC
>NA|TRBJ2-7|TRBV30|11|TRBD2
CAGGLAGEQYF
TGTGCCGGGGGACTAGCGGGCGAGCAGTACTTC
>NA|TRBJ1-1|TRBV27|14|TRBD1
CASSLTGGNTEAFF
TGTGCCAGCAGTTTGACAGGGGGTAACACTGAAGCTTTCTTT
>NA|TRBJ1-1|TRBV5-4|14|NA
CASSLAGTNTEAFF
TGTGCCAGCAGCTTAGCGGGAACGAACACTGAAGCTTTCTTT
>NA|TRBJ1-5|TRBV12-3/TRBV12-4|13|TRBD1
CASSWDSGQPQHF
TGTGCCAGCAGTTGGGACAGCGGTCAGCCCCAGCATTTT
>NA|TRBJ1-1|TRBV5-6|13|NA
CASSLSSWTEAFF
TGTGCCAGCAGCTTGAGCTCGTGGACTGAAGCTTTCTTT
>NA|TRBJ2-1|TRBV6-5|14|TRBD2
CASRPGLADNEQFF
TGTGCCAGCAGGCCAGGACTAGCGGACAATGAGCAGTTCTTC
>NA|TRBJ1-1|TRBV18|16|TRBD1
CASSQPGQALNTEAFF
TGTGCCAGCTCACAACCGGGACAGGCCTTGAACACTGAAGCTTTCTTT
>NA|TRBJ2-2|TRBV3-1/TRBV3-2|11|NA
CASGTIGELFF
TGTGCCAGCGGGACAATCGGGGAGCTGTTTTTT
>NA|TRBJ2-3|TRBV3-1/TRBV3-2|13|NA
CASSFSGSDTQYF
TGTGCCAGCAGCTTCTCAGGGTCCGATACGCAGTATTTT
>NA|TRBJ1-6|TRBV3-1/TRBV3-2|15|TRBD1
CASSPTGVPNSPLHF
TGTGCCAGCAGCCCGACAGGGGTCCCTAATTCACCCCTCCACTTT
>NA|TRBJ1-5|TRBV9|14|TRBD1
CASSGTGGSQPQHF
TGTGCCAGCAGCGGAACAGGGGGCTCTCAGCCCCAGCATTTT
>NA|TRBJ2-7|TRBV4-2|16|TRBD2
CASSQDFGGRADEQYF
TGTGCCAGCAGCCAAGATTTCGGCGGGAGGGCAGACGAGCAGTACTTC
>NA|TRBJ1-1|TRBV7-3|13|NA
CASSLTANTEAFF
TGTGCCAGCAGCTTAACGGCTAACACTGAAGCTTTCTTT
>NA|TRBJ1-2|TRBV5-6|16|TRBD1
CASSLGDRGPNYGYTF
TGTGCCAGCAGCTTGGGGGACAGGGGCCCGAACTATGGCTACACCTTC
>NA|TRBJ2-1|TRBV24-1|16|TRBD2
CATSVSGLAGFGEQFF
TGTGCCACCAGTGTCTCCGGACTAGCGGGATTTGGGGAGCAGTTCTTC
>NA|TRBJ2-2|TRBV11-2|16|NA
CASSFPANGNTGELFF
TGTGCCAGCAGCTTCCCCGCTAACGGGAACACCGGGGAGCTGTTTTTT
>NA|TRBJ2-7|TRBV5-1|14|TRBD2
CASSSGLAGYEQYF
TGCGCCAGCAGCTCCGGACTAGCGGGCTACGAGCAGTACTTC
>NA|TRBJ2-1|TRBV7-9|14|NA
CASSPGGTSNEQFF
TGTGCCAGCAGCCCAGGAGGGACTTCCAATGAGCAGTTCTTC
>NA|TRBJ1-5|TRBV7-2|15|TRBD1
CASSHRTGSNQPQHF
TGTGCCAGCAGTCACAGGACAGGGAGCAATCAGCCCCAGCATTTT
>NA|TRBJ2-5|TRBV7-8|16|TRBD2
CASSLEILRGLETQYF
TGTGCCAGCAGCTTAGAAATCCTGCGGGGGTTAGAGACCCAGTACTTC
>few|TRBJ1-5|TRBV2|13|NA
CASLRDNNQPQHF
TGTGCCAGCCTCCGGGACAACAATCAGCCCCAGCATTTT
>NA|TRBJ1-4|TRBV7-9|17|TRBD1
CASSLPLQGATNEKLFF
TGTGCCAGCAGCTTACCCCTCCAGGGGGCAACTAATGAAAAACTGTTTTTT
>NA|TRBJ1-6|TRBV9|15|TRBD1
CASSADRGLGAPLHF
TGTGCCAGCAGCGCGGACAGGGGGCTGGGGGCACCCCTCCACTTT
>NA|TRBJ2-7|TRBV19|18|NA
CASSIPLRGKGEAYEQYF
TGTGCCAGTAGTATACCCCTGCGCGGGAAAGGCGAGGCCTACGAGCAGTACTTC
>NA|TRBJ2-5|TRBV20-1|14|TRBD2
CSASGAGDSETQYF
TGCAGTGCTAGTGGGGCGGGGGACTCAGAGACCCAGTACTTC
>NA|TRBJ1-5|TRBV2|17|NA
CASTSSLIMGGNQPQHF
TGTGCCAGCACAAGCTCGCTAATCATGGGAGGCAATCAGCCCCAGCATTTT
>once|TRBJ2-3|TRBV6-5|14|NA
CASRLERTTDTQYF
TGTGCCAGCAGGCTGGAGCGTACTACAGATACGCAGTATTTT
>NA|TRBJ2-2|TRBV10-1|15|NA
CASSESRLGAGELFF
TGCGCCAGCAGTGAGTCGAGACTAGGGGCCGGGGAGCTGTTTTTT
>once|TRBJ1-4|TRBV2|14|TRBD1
CASSFRQGHEKLFF
TGTGCCAGCAGTTTTAGACAGGGACATGAAAAACTGTTTTTT
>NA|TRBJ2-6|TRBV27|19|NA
CASSYSVTEWRLGANVLTF
TGTGCCAGCAGTTATTCGGTTACAGAGTGGCGTTTAGGGGCCAACGTCCTGACTTTC
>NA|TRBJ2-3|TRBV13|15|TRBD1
CASSLRQGGTDTQYF
TGTGCCAGCAGCCTAAGACAGGGGGGGACAGATACGCAGTATTTT
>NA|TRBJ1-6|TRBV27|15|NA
CASRYRSSYNSPLHF
TGTGCCAGCAGGTACAGGAGCTCCTATAATTCACCCCTCCACTTT
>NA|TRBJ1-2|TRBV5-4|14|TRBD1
CASSSQDRASGYTF
TGTGCCAGCAGCTCCCAAGACAGGGCGTCTGGCTACACCTTC
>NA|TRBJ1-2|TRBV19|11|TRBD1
CATLTGDGYTF
TGTGCCACCCTGACAGGGGATGGCTACACCTTC
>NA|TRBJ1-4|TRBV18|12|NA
CASSPAGEKLFF
TGTGCCAGCTCGCCAGCAGGCGAAAAACTGTTTTTT
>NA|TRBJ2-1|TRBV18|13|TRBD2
CASSPGGVNEQFF
TGTGCCAGCTCACCAGGGGGGGTCAATGAGCAGTTCTTC
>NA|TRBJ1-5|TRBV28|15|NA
CASSGRESYNQPQHF
TGTGCCAGCAGTGGAAGGGAGAGCTATAATCAGCCCCAGCATTTT
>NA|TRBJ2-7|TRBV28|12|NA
CASTTGQYEQYF
TGTGCCAGCACAACTGGGCAGTACGAGCAGTACTTC
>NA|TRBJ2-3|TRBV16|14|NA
CASSPYGITDTQYF
TGTGCCAGCAGCCCCTACGGGATAACAGATACGCAGTATTTT